This entry describes one T cell receptor beta chain. This record comes from a study of Ad26.COV2.S vaccination and SARS-CoV-2 variants. As for treatment: around 19 received Ad26.COV2.S at low or high dose, single or two shots; about 5 received placebo; per-sample allocation not given. On day 63 after the first injection, vaccine and placebo recipients gave samples. Expression of Wuhan-strain SARS-CoV-2 spike came from the Ad26 vector that formed the vaccine. The V end was cut by 0 bases, the J end by 2 bases, with 9 bases between. The CDR3 length is 15 residues. Germline CDR1 reads MNHEY; CDR2 reads SMNVEV (reference sequence). Clones were sequenced by immunoSEQ multiplex PCR, and TCRdb holds only the in-frame ones, with some missing. In the table there are fewer than 600,000 clones, about 89% of which are singletons.

The J gene is TRBJ2-3, the V gene TRBV27; no clear D gene. Sequenced material: peripheral blood, taken in a trial of Ad26.COV2.S vaccine versus placebo. The source of this sequence is a person between 18 and 60 years old who received the Ad26.COV2.S COVID-19 vaccine or a placebo. The CDR3 coding sequence is TGTGCCAGCAGTTTATCGATTCACTACACAGATACGCAGTATTTT. Protein: CASSLSIHYTDTQYF.